The 29 T cell receptor beta chains in this list originate from one sample, sequenced in a study of a mutant IDH1 vaccine in newly diagnosed glioma. Here immunoSEQ multiplex PCR was the method, and the copy in TCRdb shows in-frame clones only, minus some. The sample includes about 120,000 clones, roughly 75% of them seen just once. The antigens of these receptors remain unknown. The time point denotes: week 11, during vaccination. Doses consisted of 300 ug of mutant IDH1 20-mer peptide each, paired with topical imiquimod. The material was PBMCs, obtained from a glioma patient whose treatment included an IDH1 peptide vaccine. These TCRs come from a man aged 40-50 years with glioma.

This clone was found once. The V call is TRBV7-8, the J call TRBJ2-5; a weak D match, TRBD2 (5 bases). The CDR3 runs to 15 residues. V shed 0 bases and J shed 5 bases, with 13 bases lying between them. The germline V gene encodes CDR1 SGHVS and CDR2 FQNEAQ. CDR3 nucleotides: TGTGCCAGCAGCTTAGCGAGGAGGATGGGGGAGACCCAGTACTTC. It translates to CASSLARRMGETQYF.

V gene TRBV5-1 combines with J gene TRBJ2-7; no definite D call. The V and J ends lost 4 bases and 4 bases respectively, with 6 bases between them. CDR3 length: 11 amino acids. Germline CDR1 is SGHRS and CDR2 is YFSETQ. The CDR3 bases are TGCGCCAGCAGCGGGGTTTACGAGCAGTACTTC. This translates into CASSGVYEQYF.

The chain has TRBV7-2 and TRBJ2-2; D might be TRBD2 (6 bases). V lost 5 bases and J 4 bases, leaving 23 bases between the germline ends. The germline gives CDR1 SGHTA, CDR2 FQGNSA. The CDR3 extends over 18 amino acids. CDR3 loop: CASSPPLGARGSTGELFF. The CDR3 DNA reads TGTGCCAGCAGCCCACCGCTCGGGGCCCGGGGGAGCACCGGGGAGCTGTTTTTT.

The CDR3 region is CASSLGLAPLYEQYF. The CDR3 DNA reads TGCGCCAGCAGCTTGGGCCTAGCCCCTTTGTACGAGCAGTACTTC. The V gene is TRBV5-1, the J gene TRBJ2-7, with a tentative D call TRBD2 (5 bases). Per the germline V gene, CDR1 is SGHRS and CDR2 is YFSETQ. V gave up 0 bases and J gave up 4 bases, with 14 bases separating them. The CDR3 is 15 residues long. Filled out from reference TRBV5-1 and TRBJ2-7, the complete variable domain reads KAGVTQTPRYLIKTRGQQVTLSCSPISGHRSVSWYQQTPGQGLQFLFEYFSETQRNKGNFPGRFSGRQFSNSRSEMNVSTLELGDSALYLCASSLGLAPLYEQYFGPGTRLTVT.

This chain uses TRBV7-2 with TRBJ2-5; 8 bases map to TRBD2. The CDR3 covers 16 residues. Trimming removed 0 bases from V and 5 bases from J; junction bases left unmatched: 8. Per germline, CDR1 SGHTA and CDR2 FQGNSA. The CDR3 reads CASSLALTGGQETQYF. For the CDR3, the DNA is TGTGCCAGCAGCTTAGCGCTAACGGGGGGGCAGGAGACCCAGTACTTC.

The chain carries TRBV5-1 and TRBJ1-2; D is perhaps TRBD1 (6 bases). Germline CDR1 and CDR2: SGHRS and YFSETQ. The V end was cut by 1 base, the J end by 8 bases, with 12 bases between. The CDR3 length is 13 residues. CDR3 DNA: TGCGCCAGCAGCTTGCAGGGGTCGGAAGGCTACACCTTC. Translation: CASSLQGSEGYTF.

The chain is built from TRBV6-5 and TRBJ1-6; D gene uncertain. V was pared by 5 bases and J by 2 bases, with 7 bases between. The CDR3 consists of 14 residues. Germline-derived CDR1 and CDR2 are MNHEY and SVGAGI. CDR3 DNA: TGTGCCAGCAGTGACGGAGCCTATAATTCACCCCTCCACTTT. This sequence encodes CASSDGAYNSPLHF.

The genes are TRBV9 and TRBJ1-2, with D unresolved. Germline V gene sequence: CDR1 SGDLS, CDR2 YYNGEE. Trimming shortened V by 0 bases and J by 0 bases, and 15 bases separated the two germline ends. This CDR3 comprises 17 residues. The chain's CDR3 is CASSVGAYATANYGYTF. The CDR3 region has the DNA TGTGCCAGCAGCGTAGGGGCTTATGCGACGGCTAACTATGGCTACACCTTC.

This clone was counted between two and nine times. This chain joins TRBV4-3 and TRBJ1-4, with a weak D call TRBD1 (5 bases). The CDR3 consists of 15 residues. Germline V gene data show CDR1 as LGHNA and CDR2 as YSLEER. V was trimmed by 0 bases and J by 4 bases, leaving 9 bases between them. The CDR3 protein is CASSQDWGNNEKLFF. The CDR3 DNA sequence: TGCGCCAGCAGCCAAGATTGGGGGAATAATGAAAAACTGTTTTTT.

This clone appeared a few times. The chain recombines TRBV4-3 with TRBJ2-1; no firm D call. Per the germline V gene, CDR1 is LGHNA and CDR2 is YSLEER. V gave up 0 bases and J gave up 4 bases, with 7 bases separating them. The CDR3 is made up of 14 amino acids. CDR3 amino acids: CASSQEYGYNEQFF. CDR3 DNA: TGCGCCAGCAGCCAAGAATACGGATACAATGAGCAGTTCTTC.

The genes are TRBV5-4 and TRBJ1-2, with D perhaps TRBD1 (5 bases). With 4 bases removed from V and 5 bases from J, the gap between germline ends came to 15 bases. Germline V lookup: CDR1 SGHNT, CDR2 YYREEE (reference sequence). This CDR3 is 14 amino acids long. The CDR3: CASSPRDGMYGYTF. Written as DNA, the CDR3 is TGTGCCAGCAGCCCCCGGGACGGGATGTATGGCTACACCTTC. Complete variable domain (other parts from reference TRBV5-4 and TRBJ1-2): ETGVTQSPTHLIKTRGQQVTLRCSSQSGHNTVSWYQQALGQGPQFIFQYYREEENGRGNFPPRFSGLQFPNYSSELNVNALELDDSALYLCASSPRDGMYGYTFGSGTRLTVV.

As concerns this clone: One junction end does not reproduce the germline sequence, and a read error may be involved. The chain recombines TRBV28 with TRBJ1-2; D is unresolved. The CDR3 runs 9 residues. The germline CDR1 and CDR2 sequences are MDHEN and SYDVKM. As DNA, the CDR3 is TGTGCCAGCAGTCCACCTTTCGCCTTC. Translation gives CASSPPFAF.

The rearrangement uses TRBV5-1 and TRBJ2-5; TRBD1 might be the D (5 bases). Germline V gene lookup returns CDR1 SGHRS and CDR2 YFSETQ. V shed 2 bases and J shed 5 bases, with 10 bases lying between them. This CDR3 contains 13 residues. This CDR3 reads CASSFRAGETQYF. CDR3 sequence (DNA): TGCGCCAGCAGCTTTCGGGCAGGGGAGACCCAGTACTTC.

J is TRBJ2-5 and V is TRBV7-9, with 8 bases fitting TRBD2. Germline CDR1 reads SEHNR; CDR2 reads FQNEAQ (reference sequence). V lost 8 bases and J lost 5; bases outside the gene matches: 10. This CDR3 comprises 14 residues. CDR3 in amino acids: CASGTSGISETQYF. DNA of the CDR3: TGTGCCAGCGGAACTAGCGGTATCTCGGAGACCCAGTACTTC.

V gene TRBV6-6 combines with J gene TRBJ2-5; TRBD2 matches 8 bases. Near its end, the DNA agrees better with TRBJ2-7, so the J call may be wrong. Germline V gene data show CDR1 as MNHNY and CDR2 as SVGAGI (reference sequence). This CDR3 has 13 residues. The CDR3 sequence: CASSFLSGSEQYF. CDR3 DNA: TGTGCCAGCAGTTTCCTCAGCGGGAGCGAGCAGTACTTC.

This clone was found a few times. This rearrangement joins TRBV18 to TRBJ1-1; D is ambiguous. V dropped 3 bases and J dropped 3 bases, with 11 bases sitting between them. This CDR3 contains 14 residues. The germline V gene encodes CDR1 KGHSH and CDR2 LQKENI. The CDR3 DNA reads TGTGCCAGCTCACCTGATGAGGCCTACACTGAAGCTTTCTTT. Protein: CASSPDEAYTEAFF.

This chain uses TRBV7-2 with TRBJ2-1; perhaps TRBD2 as D (6 bases). This CDR3 spans 13 amino acids. V gave up 5 bases and J gave up 3 bases, with 8 bases separating them. The germline CDR1 and CDR2 sequences are SGHTA and FQGNSA. CDR3 loop: CASSGRGYNEQFF. The CDR3 DNA reads TGTGCCAGCAGCGGGCGGGGCTACAATGAGCAGTTCTTC.

This sequence joins TRBV6-4 and TRBJ2-7; 7 bases fit TRBD1. The V gene end was trimmed by 7 bases and the J gene end by 2 bases; junction bases not matched to a gene: 20. Germline V gives CDR1 MRHNA, CDR2 SNTAGT. The CDR3 covers 18 residues. This CDR3 reads CASTSDRVERRLPYEQYF. The DNA for the CDR3 is TGTGCCAGCACCTCCGACAGGGTGGAGCGGAGGCTCCCCTACGAGCAGTACTTC.

The chain has TRBV18 and TRBJ2-3; TRBD2 aligns across 10 bases. The CDR3 spans 17 residues. Trimming at V came to 8 bases and at J to 0 bases, leaving 11 bases not matched to a gene. Germline V lookup: CDR1 KGHSH, CDR2 LQKENI. The CDR3 DNA is TGTGCCAGCACAGCGAAAAAAGCGGGGGGGAGCACAGATACGCAGTATTTT. Encoded protein: CASTAKKAGGSTDTQYF.

The chain combines TRBV18 with TRBJ1-1; 7 bases map to TRBD1. The CDR3 consists of 17 residues. Germline CDR1 KGHSH, CDR2 LQKENI. Trimming took 2 bases from V and 0 from J; bases not matched to a gene: 9. In nucleotides, the CDR3 is TGTGCCAGCTCACCAAGACAGGGCATGGAGTTGAACACTGAAGCTTTCTTT. This codes for CASSPRQGMELNTEAFF. The full variable domain, its missing parts supplied by reference TRBV18 and TRBJ1-1, is NAGVMQNPRHLVRRRGQEARLRCSPMKGHSHVYWYRQLPEEGLKFMVYLQKENIIDESGMPKERFSAEFPKEGPSILRIQQVVRGDSAAYFCASSPRQGMELNTEAFFGQGTRLTVV.

The chain carries TRBV29-1 and TRBJ2-1, with TRBD2 matching 9 bases. This CDR3 spans 13 amino acids. Germline assignment: CDR1 SQVTM and CDR2 ANQGSEA. With V trimmed by 7 bases and J by 9 bases, 10 bases remained unmatched. The CDR3 DNA reads TGCAGCGCCGCCTGGCGGGAGGGAGGTGAGCAGTTCTTC. Protein: CSAAWREGGEQFF.

This chain links TRBV18 with TRBJ2-5, with D unresolved. The germline CDR1 and CDR2 sequences are KGHSH and LQKENI. The CDR3 has 16 amino acids. Trimming pared 0 bases from V and 5 bases from J, leaving 16 bases between. The CDR3 DNA reads as TGTGCCAGCTCACCACCGCGTCGTGAACCTAGGGAGACCCAGTACTTC. It specifies CASSPPRREPRETQYF.

The chain employs TRBV30 and TRBJ1-6; TRBD1 matches at 7 bases. Trimming cost V 5 bases and J 6 bases; bases outside gene matches: 4. The CDR3 extends over 13 amino acids. CDR1 is GTSNPN and CDR2 is SVGIG in the germline V gene (reference sequence). CDR3 sequence: CAWQRDSNSPLHF. The DNA for the CDR3 is TGTGCCTGGCAAAGGGACAGTAATTCACCCCTCCACTTT.

The chain recombines TRBV6-6 with TRBJ2-5; D is unresolved. Trimming pared 7 bases from V and 5 bases from J, leaving 11 bases between. This CDR3 region has 12 residues. Germline V CDR1 and CDR2: MNHNY, SVGAGI (reference sequence). The CDR3 DNA sequence: TGTGCCAGCAACGACTGGGTCGAGACCCAGTACTTC. This sequence encodes CASNDWVETQYF.

The chain recombines TRBV25-1 with TRBJ1-3; TRBD1 might be the D (5 bases). Per germline, CDR1 MGHDK and CDR2 SYGVNS. Trimming removed 3 bases from V and 4 bases from J, with 10 bases in between. The CDR3 runs 14 residues. CDR3 residues: CASSDAGPGNTIYF. In DNA form, the CDR3 reads TGTGCCAGCAGTGACGCGGGACCCGGAAACACCATATATTTT.

The chain employs TRBV19 and TRBJ2-7, with D unclear. CDR1 and CDR2 from the germline V gene are LNHDA and SQIVND (reference sequence). Deletions cut 4 bases from V and 3 bases from J, with 10 bases between. The CDR3 spans 13 residues. In nucleotides, the CDR3 is TGTGCCAGTAGTACCGACACGGGCTACGAGCAGTACTTC. This translates into CASSTDTGYEQYF.

This clone has a single count. J is TRBJ2-5 and V is TRBV5-4; TRBD2 aligns across 7 bases. From germline, CDR1 is SGHNT and CDR2 YYREEE (reference sequence). This CDR3 contains 14 residues. V lost 3 bases, J lost 3 bases, and 5 bases stayed unmatched. The CDR3 DNA follows: TGTGCCAGCAGCTCGAAACGGGGGGAAGAGACCCAGTACTTC. It yields the protein CASSSKRGEETQYF.

The V gene is TRBV7-2, the J gene TRBJ2-5; tentative D call: TRBD1 (7 bases). CDR3 size: 16 residues. Trimming left V 0 bases short and J 1 base short, with 12 bases between. Germline V lookup: CDR1 SGHTA, CDR2 FQGNSA. CDR3 region: CASSLAQGGGQETQYF. The CDR3 region has the DNA TGTGCCAGCAGCTTAGCGCAGGGGGGAGGCCAAGAGACCCAGTACTTC.

The chain links TRBV6-1 to TRBJ2-3, with unresolved D. V lost 8 bases, J lost 3 bases, and 18 bases lay in between. Germline values: CDR1 MNHNS, CDR2 SASEGT. The CDR3 has 15 amino acids. The DNA for the CDR3 is TGTGCCAGCGGACCTATGACTCGCCGAACAGATACGCAGTATTTT. This sequence encodes CASGPMTRRTDTQYF.